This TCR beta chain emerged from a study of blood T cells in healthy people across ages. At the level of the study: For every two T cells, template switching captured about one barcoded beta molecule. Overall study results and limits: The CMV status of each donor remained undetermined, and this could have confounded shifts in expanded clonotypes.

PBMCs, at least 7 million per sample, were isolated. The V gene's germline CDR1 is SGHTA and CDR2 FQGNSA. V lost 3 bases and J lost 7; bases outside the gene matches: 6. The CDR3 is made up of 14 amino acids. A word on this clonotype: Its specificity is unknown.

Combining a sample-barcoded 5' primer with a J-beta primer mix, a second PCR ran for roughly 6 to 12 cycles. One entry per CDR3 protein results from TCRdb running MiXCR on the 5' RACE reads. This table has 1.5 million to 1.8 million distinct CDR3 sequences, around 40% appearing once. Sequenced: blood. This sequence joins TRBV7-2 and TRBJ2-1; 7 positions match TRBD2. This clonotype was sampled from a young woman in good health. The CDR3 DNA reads TGTGCCAGCAGCTTGGGGGAGCGGGGTAATGAGCAGTTCTTC. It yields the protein CASSLGERGNEQFF.